Presented here are 3 T cell receptor beta chains from one specimen sequenced in a study of T cells after yellow fever vaccination. Each CDR3 protein gets one entry after TCRdb re-called the 5' RACE reads with MiXCR. This sample has roughly 350,000 distinct CDR3 sequences, with approximately 4% found just once. Sequenced material: PBMCs, taken 5 days after the yellow fever booster vaccination. These receptor sequences come from a man in his late teens or twenties who received the YFV17D yellow fever vaccine.

The gene calls are TRBV7-2 and TRBJ1-1; D is possibly TRBD1 (5 bases). The CDR3 runs to 13 residues. Trimming cost V 6 bases and J 0 bases, with 8 bases left between them. Per germline, CDR1 SGHTA and CDR2 FQGNSA. The CDR3: CASRPGLNTEAFF. CDR3 DNA sequence: TGTGCCAGCAGGCCGGGGCTGAACACTGAAGCTTTCTTT.

The chain links TRBV7-9 to TRBJ2-5, with 9 bases matching TRBD2. V lost 4 bases to trimming and J lost 5 bases; unmatched junction nucleotides: 5. CDR1 is SEHNR, CDR2 FQNEAQ, per germline (reference sequence). There are 14 residues in the CDR3. The CDR3 DNA reads TGTGCCAGCAGCTCTAGCGGGGTCCGCGAGACCCAGTACTTC. Protein: CASSSSGVRETQYF.

Only a few counts were recorded for this clonotype. The chain has TRBV5-1 and TRBJ2-1, with D possibly being TRBD2 (6 bases). V gave up 6 bases and J gave up 6 bases, with 16 bases separating them. The CDR3 covers 14 residues. CDR1 and CDR2 from the germline V gene are SGHRS and YFSETQ. The CDR3 loop is CASITQAGSNEQFF. DNA of the CDR3: TGCGCCAGCATCACCCAGGCGGGGAGCAATGAGCAGTTCTTC.